This entry lists 17 T cell receptor beta chains sequenced from one sample in a study of blood T cell repertoires in COVID-19. Sequenced by immunoSEQ multiplex PCR; TCRdb stores in-frame clones only, minus some. The table shows around 100,000 clones, with around four fifths occurring only once. The sample taken for sequencing was peripheral blood. The source is a man between 65 and 85 years old with active or convalescent COVID-19.

This clone was picked up a small number of times. The chain joins TRBV7-9 to TRBJ2-3; the match to TRBD2 covers 10 bases. Trimming took 6 bases from V and 0 from J; bases not matched to a gene: 0. The CDR3 totals 14 residues. Per the germline V gene, CDR1 is SEHNR and CDR2 is FQNEAQ (reference sequence). CDR3 sequence reads: CASRTSGSTDTQYF. The CDR3 DNA follows: TGTGCCAGCAGGACTAGCGGGAGCACAGATACGCAGTATTTT.

The chain employs TRBV29-1 and TRBJ2-6; D perhaps matches TRBD2 (5 bases). Trimming shortened V by 5 bases and J by 0 bases, and 8 bases separated the two germline ends. Germline V CDR1 and CDR2: SQVTM, ANQGSEA. The CDR3 is 14 amino acids. The CDR3 DNA follows: TGCAGCGTTCCCCGGGACTCTGGGGCCAACGTCCTGACTTTC. It encodes CSVPRDSGANVLTF.

This clone has a handful of counts. This chain links TRBV29-1 with TRBJ2-7; D ambiguous. V gave up 4 bases and J gave up 1 base, with 8 bases separating them. The CDR3 spans 12 residues. Germline CDR1 SQVTM, CDR2 ANQGSEA. The DNA for the CDR3 is TGCAGCGTTGCCACTACTTCCTACGAGCAGTACTTC. Its translation: CSVATTSYEQYF.

The chain joins TRBV6-5 to TRBJ2-1; D perhaps matches TRBD1 (7 bases). Germline CDR1 MNHEY, CDR2 SVGAGI. V dropped 6 bases and J dropped 7 bases, with 10 bases sitting between them. This CDR3 is built from 12 residues. The CDR3 region has the DNA TGTGCCAGCAGGCAGGGGGGTAATGAGCAGTTCTTC. Amino acids: CASRQGGNEQFF.

V usage is TRBV10-3 and J usage is TRBJ2-7, with 7 bases matching TRBD1. In germline, CDR1 is ENHRY, CDR2 SYGVKD. This CDR3 has 15 residues. Trimming took 10 bases from V and 2 from J; bases not matched to a gene: 14. In nucleotides, the CDR3 is TGTGCCACCGCCCCCCGGGACAGCTTCCCCTACGAGCAGTACTTC. The encoded protein is CATAPRDSFPYEQYF.

The chain recombines TRBV4-3 with TRBJ1-2; maybe TRBD1 (5 bases). The CDR3 contains 18 residues. From germline, CDR1 is LGHNA and CDR2 YSLEER. Trimming took off 0 bases at V and 4 bases at J, with 21 bases between the two ends. The CDR3 here is CASSQEAGWHRTSYGYTF. As DNA, the CDR3 is TGCGCCAGCAGCCAAGAGGCAGGGTGGCACAGGACCTCCTATGGCTACACCTTC.

The chain carries TRBV13 and TRBJ1-6; D remains ambiguous. The V and J ends lost 1 base and 0 bases respectively, with 7 bases between them. Per the germline V gene, CDR1 is PRHDT and CDR2 is FYEKMQ (reference sequence). CDR3 length: 16 amino acids. The CDR3, as DNA: TGTGCCAGCAGCTTAGAGTTGAGCTCCTATAATTCACCCCTCCACTTT. Translated: CASSLELSSYNSPLHF.

J is TRBJ2-5 and V is TRBV7-3; 11 nucleotides align to TRBD2. Germline V gene sequence: CDR1 SGHTA, CDR2 FQGTGA. Trimming removed 3 bases from V and 2 bases from J; junction bases left unmatched: 2. There are 15 residues in the CDR3. The CDR3 DNA reads TGTGCCAGCAGCTTCGGGACTAGCGGACAAGAGACCCAGTACTTC. Amino acid sequence: CASSFGTSGQETQYF. The full variable domain, in which reference TRBV7-3 and TRBJ2-5 provide the parts outside the CDR3, is GAGVSQTPSNKVTEKGKYVELRCDPISGHTALYWYRQSLGQGPEFLIYFQGTGAADDSGLPNDRFFAVRPEGSVSTLKIQRTERGDSAVYLCASSFGTSGQETQYFGPGTRLLVL.

The CDR3 DNA sequence: TGCGCCAGCAGCCAAGATGAGGGTTTCGGCAGGGGTGACTATGGCTACACCTTC. This encodes CASSQDEGFGRGDYGYTF. The rearrangement joins TRBV4-3 to TRBJ1-2; the D gene is possibly TRBD1 (6 bases). Germline V gene lookup returns CDR1 LGHNA and CDR2 YSLEER. V was clipped by 0 bases and J by 3 bases, with 20 bases between them. The CDR3 runs to 18 residues.

With respect to this clone: One junction end does not reproduce the germline sequence, and a read error may be involved. V is TRBV15 and J is TRBJ1-2; no firm D call. Germline V gene sequence: CDR1 LNHNV, CDR2 YYDKDF (reference sequence). The CDR3 covers 13 residues. CDR3 in amino acids: CATSRDINEPGVF. CDR3 DNA: TGTGCCACCAGCAGAGATATAAACGAGCCCGGGGTGTTC. Full variable domain (outside the CDR3, taken from reference TRBV15 and TRBJ1-2): DAMVIQNPRYQVTQFGKPVTLSCSQTLNHNVMYWYQQKSSQAPKLLFHYYDKDFNNEADTPDNFQSRRPNTSFCFLDIRSPGLGDTAMYLCATSRDINEPGVFGSGTRLTVV.

The gene calls are TRBV11-3 and TRBJ2-2; TRBD2 is a possible D gene (6 bases). Germline V CDR1 and CDR2: SGHNT, YENEEA. The length of the CDR3 is 15 residues. V gave up 5 bases and J gave up 3 bases, with 13 bases separating them. This CDR3 is CASSLSGPYTGELFF. The CDR3 DNA sequence: TGTGCCAGCAGCCTAAGCGGGCCATACACCGGGGAGCTGTTTTTT. The full variable domain, rest sourced from reference TRBV11-3 and TRBJ2-2, is EAGVVQSPRYKIIEKKQPVAFWCNPISGHNTLYWYLQNLGQGPELLIRYENEEAVDDSQLPKDRFSAERLKGVDSTLKIQPAELGDSAVYLCASSLSGPYTGELFFGEGSRLTVL.

This clone was counted a single time. The genes are TRBV4-1 and TRBJ2-5; TRBD1 matches 11 bases. The CDR3 consists of 16 residues. Looked up from germline, CDR1 is MGHRA and CDR2 is YSYEKL. The V gene end was trimmed by 4 bases and the J gene end by 5 bases; junction bases not matched to a gene: 9. The CDR3 spells CASSLSWDRGFETQYF. The CDR3 bases are TGCGCCAGCAGCCTTTCCTGGGACAGGGGGTTTGAGACCCAGTACTTC.

The V gene is TRBV5-4, the J gene TRBJ2-5, with D unresolved. Trimming removed 2 bases at V and 5 bases at J, with 10 bases between. The CDR3 runs 13 residues. Germline V gene sequence: CDR1 SGHNT, CDR2 YYREEE (reference sequence). The DNA of the CDR3 is TGTGCCAGCAGCTTTGCTACAGAGGAGACCCAGTACTTC. Its translation is CASSFATEETQYF.

The chain has TRBV6-5 and TRBJ1-5, with 8 nucleotides matching TRBD1. Germline loops: CDR1 MNHEY, CDR2 SVGAGI. The V segment lost 7 bases and the J segment 6 bases; nucleotides outside the gene matches: 11. The CDR3 length is 15 residues. This chain's CDR3 is CASNSIQGGGQPQHF. In DNA, the CDR3 is TGTGCCAGCAACAGTATACAGGGGGGGGGTCAGCCCCAGCATTTT.

CDR3 protein: CASSRGIRGTEAFF. CDR3 DNA: TGCGCCAGCAGCCGGGGGATTCGGGGGACTGAAGCTTTCTTT. The chain uses TRBV4-1 and TRBJ1-1; perhaps TRBD1 as D (5 bases). Germline V gene lookup returns CDR1 MGHRA and CDR2 YSYEKL. V was clipped by 4 bases and J by 5 bases, with 14 bases between them. This CDR3 has 14 amino acids.

The genes are TRBV5-8 and TRBJ1-2; 7 nucleotides align to TRBD1. V was clipped by 5 bases and J by 8 bases; unmatched bases: 3. CDR1 is SGHTS and CDR2 is YDEGEE in the germline V gene. This CDR3 has 11 residues. CDR3 sequence reads: CASRKGGGYTF. The CDR3, as DNA: TGTGCCAGCAGGAAAGGGGGCGGCTACACCTTC.

This clone was detected a few times. This chain uses TRBV9 with TRBJ1-1, with D maybe TRBD1 (6 bases). The V gene lost 4 bases and the J gene lost 1 base, with 14 bases spanning the gap. From germline, CDR1 is SGDLS and CDR2 YYNGEE. This CDR3 contains 15 residues. CDR3 amino acids: CASSLSDRKNTEAFF. CDR3 nucleotide sequence: TGTGCCAGCAGCCTTTCGGACAGAAAGAACACTGAAGCTTTCTTT.